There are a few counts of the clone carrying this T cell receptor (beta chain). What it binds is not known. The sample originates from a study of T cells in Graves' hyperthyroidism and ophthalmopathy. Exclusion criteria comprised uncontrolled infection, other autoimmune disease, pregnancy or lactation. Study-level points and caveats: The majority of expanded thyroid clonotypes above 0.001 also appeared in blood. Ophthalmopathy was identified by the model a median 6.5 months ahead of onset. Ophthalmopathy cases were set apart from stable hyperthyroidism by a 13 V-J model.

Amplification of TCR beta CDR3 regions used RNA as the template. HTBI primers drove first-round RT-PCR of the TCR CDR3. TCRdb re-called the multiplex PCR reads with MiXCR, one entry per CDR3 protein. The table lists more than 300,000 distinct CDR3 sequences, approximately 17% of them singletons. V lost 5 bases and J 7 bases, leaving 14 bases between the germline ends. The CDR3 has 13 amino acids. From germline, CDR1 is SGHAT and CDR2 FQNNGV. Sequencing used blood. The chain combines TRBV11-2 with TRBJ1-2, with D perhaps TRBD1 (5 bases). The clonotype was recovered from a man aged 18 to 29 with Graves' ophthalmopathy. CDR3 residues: CASSRGNVGGYTF. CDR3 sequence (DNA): TGTGCCAGCAGCCGGGGGAACGTAGGTGGCTACACCTTC.